The clone carrying this T cell receptor beta chain was counted a single time. Its antigen is undetermined. The CDR3 has 14 amino acids. Per the germline V gene, CDR1 is MNHEY and CDR2 is SVGEGT. Trimming shortened V by 0 bases and J by 9 bases, and 14 bases separated the two germline ends. Generated by immunoSEQ multiplex PCR, the TCRdb table keeps only in-frame clones and is missing some. The sample has roughly 110,000 clones; more than 75% are singletons. This sample is drawn from a study of T cell responses to AZD1222 COVID-19 vaccine. Whole-study results and caveats: Seropositive status at baseline applied to only six AZD1222 recipients.

V is TRBV6-2 or TRBV6-3 and J is TRBJ1-2; D remains ambiguous. The receptor's source is an adult in good health. The starting material was peripheral blood, obtained on day 0 of AZD1222 vaccination. The CDR3: CASSYSAGPESYTF. The CDR3 region has the DNA TGTGCCAGCAGTTACTCTGCCGGTCCTGAAAGCTACACCTTC.